The 2 T cell receptor beta chains below come from one sample, sequenced in a study of blood T cell repertoires in COVID-19 (dated by TCRdb to the early 2020s). The method was the immunoSEQ multiplex PCR assay. The immuneACCESS repertoire file appears here via TCRdb, limited to in-frame rearrangements. These files lack a portion of the clones; in checked studies, under half of the deficit traces to unresolved V genes, and the cause of the others is not known. This sample is represented by approximately 300,000 clones; 87% of them were singletons. The ten most abundant clones make up approximately 5.4% of the sample. Source material: PBMCs or T cells enriched from blood (not recorded which). Receptor source: a woman between 25 and 40 years old who had recovered from COVID-19.

This rearrangement joins TRBV4-3 to TRBJ2-5; TRBD1 might be the D (6 bases). CDR1 is LGHNA and CDR2 is YSLEER in the germline V gene. With 0 bases removed from V and 9 bases from J, the gap between germline ends came to 14 bases. This CDR3 has 14 residues. The CDR3 DNA is TGCGCCAGCAGCCAAGACAGGGGATCCGGGGCCCAGTACTTC. Translation gives CASSQDRGSGAQYF.

This clone was seen just once. The V call is TRBV5-4, the J call TRBJ1-2; unclear D gene. CDR3 length: 13 amino acids. Germline lookup yields CDR1 SGHNT and CDR2 YYREEE (reference sequence). V dropped 4 bases and J dropped 5 bases, with 12 bases sitting between them. CDR3 amino acids: CASSASHSYGYTF. Written as DNA, the CDR3 is TGTGCCAGCAGCGCGAGCCACAGTTATGGCTACACCTTC.